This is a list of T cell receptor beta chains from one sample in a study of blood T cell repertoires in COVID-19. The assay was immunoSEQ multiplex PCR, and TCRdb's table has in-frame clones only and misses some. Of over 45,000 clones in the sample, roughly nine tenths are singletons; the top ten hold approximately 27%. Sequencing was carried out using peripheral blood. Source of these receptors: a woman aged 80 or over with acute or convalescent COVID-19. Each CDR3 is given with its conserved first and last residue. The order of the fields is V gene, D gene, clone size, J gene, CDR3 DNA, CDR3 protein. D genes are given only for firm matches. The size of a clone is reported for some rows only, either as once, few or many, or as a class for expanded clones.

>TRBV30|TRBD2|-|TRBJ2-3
TGTGCCTGGAGTGTACCCGGGGGGGGAAAAGATACGCAGTATTTT
CAWSVPGGGKDTQYF
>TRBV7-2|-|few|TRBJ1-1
TGTGCCAGCAGCCCAGGCGGGACGCAAAGAGCAGCTTTCTTT
CASSPGGTQRAAFF
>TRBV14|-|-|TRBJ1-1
TGTGCCAGCAGCCAACTAAACTTAGAAGCTTTCTTT
CASSQLNLEAFF
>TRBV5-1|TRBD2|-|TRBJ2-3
TGCGCCAGCAGCCCGGCTAGCGGGGGGAGGGCAGATACGCAGTATTTT
CASSPASGGRADTQYF
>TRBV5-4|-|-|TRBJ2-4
TGTGCCAGCAGCTCCCCAGGCAACAAAAACATTCAGTACTTC
CASSSPGNKNIQYF
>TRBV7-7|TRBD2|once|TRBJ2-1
TGTGCCAGCACGGCGGGGGGAGGCAATGAGCAGTTCTTC
CASTAGGGNEQFF
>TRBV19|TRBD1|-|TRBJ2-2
TGTGCCAGTCAAAGAGGGGGCAGGAGCACCGGGGAGCTGTTTTTT
CASQRGGRSTGELFF
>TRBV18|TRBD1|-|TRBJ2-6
TGTGCCAGCTCACCCCGGACAGGGGGCGGCTCTGGGGCCAACGTCCTGACTTTC
CASSPRTGGGSGANVLTF
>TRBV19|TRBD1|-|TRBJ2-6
TGTGCCAGTAGACGTAAGACAGGGGCTGGGGCCAACGTCCTGACTTTC
CASRRKTGAGANVLTF
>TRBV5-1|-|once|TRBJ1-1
TGCGCCAGCAGCTTTTCATCCGGGGCTGAAGCTTTCTTT
CASSFSSGAEAFF
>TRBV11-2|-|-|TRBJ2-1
TGTGCCAGCAGCTTAGCGAGGGTTTTATTTCCGCAGGATGAGCAGTTCTTC
CASSLARVLFPQDEQFF
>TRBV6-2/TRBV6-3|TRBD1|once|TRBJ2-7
TGTGCCAGCAGCCAGGGACAGACCGAGCAGTACTTC
CASSQGQTEQYF
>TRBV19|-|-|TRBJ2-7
TGTGCCAGTAGTATCTCGACAGTTCCCTACGAGCAGTACTTC
CASSISTVPYEQYF
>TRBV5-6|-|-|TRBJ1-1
TGTGCCAGCAGCTTAGTCACGGGAAACACTGAAGCTTTCTTT
CASSLVTGNTEAFF
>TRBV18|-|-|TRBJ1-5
TGTGCCAGCTCACCTTTTGCGGGGGGTAGCAATCAGCCCCAGCATTTT
CASSPFAGGSNQPQHF